This section outlines one T cell receptor (beta chain) sequence together with its context. Sequencing used immunoSEQ multiplex PCR; TCRdb keeps in-frame clones, though not all of them. The repertoire includes hundreds of thousands of clones, roughly 72% of them detected once, and about 1.8% sits in the top ten. This CDR3 comprises 17 residues. Trimming took 4 bases from V and 3 from J; bases not matched to a gene: 12. Germline lookup yields CDR1 SGHRS and CDR2 YFSETQ. The data derive from a study of shared clonotypes between healthy human individuals. The chain couples TRBV5-1 to TRBJ2-4; the match to TRBD2 covers 8 bases. This TCR was recovered from a woman in her twenties or thirties in good health. Source material: memory CD4+ T cells sorted from blood. Documented subset: CD45RA-negative fraction. CDR3 region: CASSRTPGRASKNIQYF. In nucleotides, the CDR3 is TGCGCCAGCAGCCGGACCCCCGGGAGGGCCAGCAAAAACATTCAGTACTTC.